This T cell receptor beta chain was found in a study of control samples from healthy donors and cancer patients (dated by TCRdb to about 2020). The germline V gene (reference sequence) specifies SEHNR as CDR1 and FQNEAQ as CDR2. The junction carries 18 bases between V and J, which are trimmed by 7 bases and 6 bases respectively. The CDR3 measures 14 amino acids from cysteine to phenylalanine. Only the CDR3 DNA is retained, 42 bases long and in frame from the first base. Library creation used the immunoSEQ multiplex PCR assay. In its TCRdb copy, this immuneACCESS table keeps in-frame sequences only and misses some clones. Where compared with another copy, unresolved V genes explain less than half of these, and the others have no known cause. The sample has about 120,000 clones on record, approximately 89% of them singletons. The ten most abundant clones make up 3.4% of the sample. To note about this clone: Its antigen is still unknown. No clone much larger than this one lies a single base away; base qualities are absent.

This receptor was taken from a man in his forties in good health. The sequence is built from TRBV7-9 and TRBJ1-2; the D gene lacks a confident call. Sequencing was performed on blood. The base sequence is TGTGCCAGCACCAGAATCGAGGGCGCGGATGGCTACACCTTC. Translation gives CASTRIEGADGYTF.